A selection of T cell receptor beta chains follows, all from one sample in a study of control samples from healthy donors and cancer patients. Clones were sequenced by immunoSEQ multiplex PCR, and TCRdb holds only the in-frame ones, with some missing. The sample includes fewer than 200,000 clones, approximately 96% seen only once; the top ten take under 1.2%. Material: blood. The receptors here all came from a woman in her 30s in good health. Each CDR3 is given with its conserved first and last residue. Each record gives: V gene, J gene, clone size, D gene, CDR3 DNA, CDR3 protein. The D gene is left open where the match is weak. A clone size is listed for some rows: how often the clone was seen (once, few, many), or a class if it is expanded.

v_gene: TRBV19; j_gene: TRBJ2-1; abundance: NA; d_gene: NA; CDR3nt: TGTGCCAGTAGTATAAATGATGAGCAGTTCTTC; CDR3aa: CASSINDEQFF
v_gene: TRBV28; j_gene: TRBJ1-5; abundance: NA; d_gene: NA; CDR3nt: TGTGCCAGCAGTTTAACAGGGATCGAACAGCCCCAGCATTTT; CDR3aa: CASSLTGIEQPQHF
v_gene: TRBV7-3; j_gene: TRBJ1-1; abundance: NA; d_gene: TRBD1; CDR3nt: TGTGCCAGCAGCTTAACCGGGACAGGAGATTATAAAGCTTTCTTT; CDR3aa: CASSLTGTGDYKAFF
v_gene: TRBV4-1; j_gene: TRBJ1-1; abundance: NA; d_gene: NA; CDR3nt: TGCGCCAGCAGCCCGATGGGGGGGGGCCGTAGCTTGAACACTGAAGCTTTCTTT; CDR3aa: CASSPMGGGRSLNTEAFF
v_gene: TRBV13; j_gene: TRBJ1-2; abundance: NA; d_gene: TRBD1; CDR3nt: TGTGCCAGCAGTCTTAATGGGGACAGGTTGTATGGCTACACCTTC; CDR3aa: CASSLNGDRLYGYTF
v_gene: TRBV29-1; j_gene: TRBJ2-7; abundance: NA; d_gene: TRBD1; CDR3nt: TGCAGCGCAGCGGGGACAGGGGGCTACGAGCAGTACTTC; CDR3aa: CSAAGTGGYEQYF
v_gene: TRBV28; j_gene: TRBJ2-1; abundance: NA; d_gene: TRBD2; CDR3nt: TGTGCCAGCACCCTCGGGACTAGCGGGCGCAATGAGCAGTTCTTC; CDR3aa: CASTLGTSGRNEQFF
v_gene: TRBV19; j_gene: TRBJ1-1; abundance: NA; d_gene: NA; CDR3nt: TGTGCCAGTAGTATAATCGGTACTCCATGGGAAGCTTTCTTT; CDR3aa: CASSIIGTPWEAFF
v_gene: TRBV10-2; j_gene: TRBJ2-5; abundance: NA; d_gene: NA; CDR3nt: TGCGCCAGCAGTGATAGGACTATGCAGGAGACCCAGTACTTC; CDR3aa: CASSDRTMQETQYF
v_gene: TRBV28; j_gene: TRBJ2-7; abundance: NA; d_gene: NA; CDR3nt: TGTGCCAGCAGTTTGCTGGGCTTCGGGGAGTCCTACGAGCAGTACTTC; CDR3aa: CASSLLGFGESYEQYF
v_gene: TRBV2; j_gene: TRBJ2-1; abundance: NA; d_gene: TRBD1; CDR3nt: TGTGCCAGCAGGGAGGACAGGTACAATGAGCAGTTCTTC; CDR3aa: CASREDRYNEQFF
v_gene: TRBV12-5; j_gene: TRBJ2-7; abundance: NA; d_gene: NA; CDR3nt: TGTGCTAGTGGTTTGGTCTCCTGGGGTCACGAGCAGTACTTC; CDR3aa: CASGLVSWGHEQYF
v_gene: TRBV7-9; j_gene: TRBJ2-5; abundance: NA; d_gene: TRBD1; CDR3nt: TGTGCCAGCAGCTTAGATGCCAGGGGGAGAGAGACCCAGTACTTC; CDR3aa: CASSLDARGRETQYF
v_gene: TRBV5-1; j_gene: TRBJ1-5; abundance: NA; d_gene: NA; CDR3nt: TGCGCCAGCAGCTTCGGGGGGACGTTTGGCAATCAGCCCCAGCATTTT; CDR3aa: CASSFGGTFGNQPQHF
v_gene: TRBV15; j_gene: TRBJ1-4; abundance: NA; d_gene: NA; CDR3nt: TGTGCCACCAGCAGAGACGGACGGGTAGCTAATGAAAAACTGTTTTTT; CDR3aa: CATSRDGRVANEKLFF
v_gene: TRBV19; j_gene: TRBJ1-2; abundance: NA; d_gene: NA; CDR3nt: TGTGCCAGTAGTTCCCGACGGGGTTTCGATGGCTACACCTTC; CDR3aa: CASSSRRGFDGYTF
v_gene: TRBV18; j_gene: TRBJ2-3; abundance: NA; d_gene: TRBD1; CDR3nt: TGTGCCAGCTCACCGATTCAGGGGGCATCTCGCACAGATACGCAGTATTTT; CDR3aa: CASSPIQGASRTDTQYF
v_gene: TRBV2; j_gene: TRBJ2-7; abundance: NA; d_gene: NA; CDR3nt: TGTGCCAGCAGTGAACCCTTATCTTACGAGCAGTACTTC; CDR3aa: CASSEPLSYEQYF
v_gene: TRBV27; j_gene: TRBJ2-1; abundance: NA; d_gene: NA; CDR3nt: TGTGCCAGCAGTCCGAGCGGAAACCACAATGAGCAGTTCTTC; CDR3aa: CASSPSGNHNEQFF
v_gene: TRBV6-5; j_gene: TRBJ2-3; abundance: NA; d_gene: NA; CDR3nt: TGTGCCAGCAGTTACGCCCCGGGAACGGCAGATACGCAGTATTTT; CDR3aa: CASSYAPGTADTQYF
v_gene: TRBV11-2; j_gene: TRBJ2-7; abundance: NA; d_gene: NA; CDR3nt: TGTGCCAGCAGCTTAGAAGGTCTGCGGACCGCTCGGTACGAGCAGTACTTC; CDR3aa: CASSLEGLRTARYEQYF
v_gene: TRBV29-1; j_gene: TRBJ1-1; abundance: NA; d_gene: TRBD1; CDR3nt: TGCAGCGGGGCGACAGGGTTGGCCACTGAAGCTTTCTTT; CDR3aa: CSGATGLATEAFF
v_gene: TRBV19; j_gene: TRBJ2-1; abundance: NA; d_gene: TRBD1; CDR3nt: TGTGCCAGTAGTAAGACAGGGGCTGGTTATGAGCAGTTCTTC; CDR3aa: CASSKTGAGYEQFF
v_gene: TRBV5-1; j_gene: TRBJ1-2; abundance: NA; d_gene: NA; CDR3nt: TGCGCCAGCAGATCGACACAGGGCGGCTATGGCTACACCTTC; CDR3aa: CASRSTQGGYGYTF
v_gene: TRBV11-3; j_gene: TRBJ2-3; abundance: NA; d_gene: NA; CDR3nt: TGTGCCAGCAGCTTGAGGGGGGGCACAGATACGCAGTATTTT; CDR3aa: CASSLRGGTDTQYF
v_gene: TRBV5-1; j_gene: TRBJ1-1; abundance: NA; d_gene: TRBD1; CDR3nt: TGCGCCAGCAGCTTCCTCCCCGGGACAGGGCTTACTGAAGCTTTCTTT; CDR3aa: CASSFLPGTGLTEAFF
v_gene: TRBV2; j_gene: TRBJ1-5; abundance: NA; d_gene: NA; CDR3nt: TGTGCCAGCACCCAAGGGGAAGGATATAGCAATCAGCCCCAGCATTTT; CDR3aa: CASTQGEGYSNQPQHF
v_gene: TRBV12-3/TRBV12-4; j_gene: TRBJ2-7; abundance: NA; d_gene: NA; CDR3nt: TGTGCCAGCAGTTTTCAGAAAGGCTACGAGCAGTACTTC; CDR3aa: CASSFQKGYEQYF
v_gene: TRBV29-1; j_gene: TRBJ2-3; abundance: NA; d_gene: TRBD1; CDR3nt: TGCAGCGGCGGACAGGGACACACAGATACGCAGTATTTT; CDR3aa: CSGGQGHTDTQYF
v_gene: TRBV19; j_gene: TRBJ2-7; abundance: NA; d_gene: NA; CDR3nt: TGTGCCAGTAGTATGGGGCAGCCCTACGAGCAGTACTTC; CDR3aa: CASSMGQPYEQYF
v_gene: TRBV14; j_gene: TRBJ2-5; abundance: NA; d_gene: NA; CDR3nt: TGTGCCAGCAGTCCCTACCAAGAGACCCAGTACTTC; CDR3aa: CASSPYQETQYF
v_gene: TRBV7-9; j_gene: TRBJ1-6; abundance: NA; d_gene: NA; CDR3nt: TGTGCCAGCAGCTTAGCGGCCACTGGAAATTCACCCCTCCACTTT; CDR3aa: CASSLAATGNSPLHF
v_gene: TRBV28; j_gene: TRBJ1-2; abundance: NA; d_gene: NA; CDR3nt: TGTGCCAGCAGTTGGGGGGGAAGATATGGCTACACCTTC; CDR3aa: CASSWGGRYGYTF
v_gene: TRBV6-2/TRBV6-3; j_gene: TRBJ2-1; abundance: once; d_gene: TRBD2; CDR3nt: TGTGCCAGCAGTTCCATCCGGGCACTAGCGGGATCCAATGAGCAGTTCTTC; CDR3aa: CASSSIRALAGSNEQFF
v_gene: TRBV6-5; j_gene: TRBJ1-2; abundance: NA; d_gene: NA; CDR3nt: TGTGCCAGCAGCCTGCTTCGTAGGGCCCACTATGGCTACACCTTC; CDR3aa: CASSLLRRAHYGYTF
v_gene: TRBV10-3; j_gene: TRBJ2-5; abundance: NA; d_gene: TRBD2; CDR3nt: TGTGCCATCAGTGCGGCGGGAGGGGATGAGACCCAGTACTTC; CDR3aa: CAISAAGGDETQYF
v_gene: TRBV29-1; j_gene: TRBJ2-5; abundance: NA; d_gene: NA; CDR3nt: TGCAGCGTTTCGGGGCTAGAGACCCAGTACTTC; CDR3aa: CSVSGLETQYF
v_gene: TRBV5-6; j_gene: TRBJ1-3; abundance: NA; d_gene: TRBD1; CDR3nt: TGTGCCAGCAGCTTGGAGGGGACAGTTCTCTGGAGCTCTGGAAACACCATATATTTT; CDR3aa: CASSLEGTVLWSSGNTIYF
v_gene: TRBV6-5; j_gene: TRBJ1-3; abundance: NA; d_gene: NA; CDR3nt: TGTGCCAGTAAAGGGAGCCTCGGGTCTGGAAACACCATATATTTT; CDR3aa: CASKGSLGSGNTIYF
v_gene: TRBV6-5; j_gene: TRBJ1-3; abundance: once; d_gene: TRBD1; CDR3nt: TGTGCCAGCAGGAGACAGGGGACTGGAAACACCATATATTTT; CDR3aa: CASRRQGTGNTIYF
v_gene: TRBV24-1; j_gene: TRBJ2-3; abundance: NA; d_gene: TRBD1; CDR3nt: TGTGCCACCAGTGATAGCCCCGGGACAGGGGGAAACACAGATACGCAGTATTTT; CDR3aa: CATSDSPGTGGNTDTQYF
v_gene: TRBV6-2/TRBV6-3; j_gene: TRBJ1-2; abundance: NA; d_gene: TRBD1; CDR3nt: TGTGCCAGCAGCCACAGGGACAGGGCCTATGGCTACACCTTC; CDR3aa: CASSHRDRAYGYTF
v_gene: TRBV5-1; j_gene: TRBJ2-5; abundance: NA; d_gene: NA; CDR3nt: TGCGCCAGCAGCTGGGGAACCTATCAAGAGACCCAGTACTTC; CDR3aa: CASSWGTYQETQYF
v_gene: TRBV2; j_gene: TRBJ1-2; abundance: NA; d_gene: NA; CDR3nt: TGTGCCAGCAGAAGGCTTATTATGACAGGTTTAGGCGGCTACACCTTC; CDR3aa: CASRRLIMTGLGGYTF
v_gene: TRBV28; j_gene: TRBJ2-1; abundance: once; d_gene: TRBD1; CDR3nt: TGTGCCAGCAGTTCCAAAGGACAGGGGGTGTCATACAATGAGCAGTTCTTC; CDR3aa: CASSSKGQGVSYNEQFF
v_gene: TRBV10-1; j_gene: TRBJ1-1; abundance: NA; d_gene: NA; CDR3nt: TGCGCCAGCAGAAAAGGAAACACTGAAGCTTTCTTT; CDR3aa: CASRKGNTEAFF
v_gene: TRBV20-1; j_gene: TRBJ2-5; abundance: NA; d_gene: NA; CDR3nt: TGCAGTGCTAGTGGACTCTCCGGAGGGGAGACCCAGTACTTC; CDR3aa: CSASGLSGGETQYF
v_gene: TRBV4-1; j_gene: TRBJ1-4; abundance: NA; d_gene: NA; CDR3nt: TGCGCCAGCAGCCAACCGGACAGAGATGATGAAAAACTGTTTTTT; CDR3aa: CASSQPDRDDEKLFF
v_gene: TRBV5-1; j_gene: TRBJ1-4; abundance: NA; d_gene: NA; CDR3nt: TGCGCCAGCAGCCCCGAGGGAAGACGGGAAAAACTGTTTTTT; CDR3aa: CASSPEGRREKLFF
v_gene: TRBV7-9; j_gene: TRBJ1-5; abundance: NA; d_gene: TRBD1; CDR3nt: TGTGCCAGCAGCGCTGGGACAGGGGGAAATCAGCCCCAGCATTTT; CDR3aa: CASSAGTGGNQPQHF
v_gene: TRBV19; j_gene: TRBJ1-4; abundance: NA; d_gene: NA; CDR3nt: TGTGCCACTGACCTACCGGGGAAACCAGGAAAACTGTTTTTT; CDR3aa: CATDLPGKPGKLFF
v_gene: TRBV27; j_gene: TRBJ2-7; abundance: NA; d_gene: NA; CDR3nt: TGTGCCAGCAGTTTATGGCCGGGGCGGGCCGAGCAGTACTTC; CDR3aa: CASSLWPGRAEQYF
v_gene: TRBV28; j_gene: TRBJ1-1; abundance: NA; d_gene: NA; CDR3nt: TGTGCCAGCACGGGGGATCGGTACACTGAAGCTTTCTTT; CDR3aa: CASTGDRYTEAFF
v_gene: TRBV7-3; j_gene: TRBJ1-5; abundance: NA; d_gene: TRBD1; CDR3nt: TGTGCCAGCAGCGCCCATGAAGGGACAGGGGCAATTGTTGGTGATCAGCCCCAGCATTTT; CDR3aa: CASSAHEGTGAIVGDQPQHF
v_gene: TRBV24-1; j_gene: TRBJ1-1; abundance: NA; d_gene: NA; CDR3nt: TGTGCCACCAGTAAGTCTCCAGGGCTCGAAGCTTTCTTT; CDR3aa: CATSKSPGLEAFF
v_gene: TRBV28; j_gene: TRBJ2-1; abundance: NA; d_gene: NA; CDR3nt: TGTGCCAGCAGCTTTGGCAGATACAATGAGCAGTTCTTC; CDR3aa: CASSFGRYNEQFF
v_gene: TRBV29-1; j_gene: TRBJ2-6; abundance: NA; d_gene: NA; CDR3nt: TGCAGCGTTGAGGGGGACGCTGGGGCCAACGTCCTGACTTTC; CDR3aa: CSVEGDAGANVLTF